Sequencing of this T cell receptor (beta chain) was carried out in a study of cytomegalovirus exposure and HLA in healthy donors. Study-level points and caveats: Using a false discovery rate of 0.05, a later analysis showed that approximately 18,000 TCR beta sequences were associated with HLA alleles. A later analysis linked a missense DCLRE1C variant to TCR beta V- and J-gene trimming.

The PCR contained 60 Vbeta and 13 Jbeta primers. How the authors handled the data: Roughly 11 million shared chains were among the approximately 87 million unique TCR beta chains that a later analysis counted. Sequenced by immunoSEQ multiplex PCR; TCRdb stores in-frame clones only, minus some. D and trimming were read from the DNA, whereas the V and J calls and clone size are those reported in that table. Recorded here are 90,000 to 100,000 clones; the top ten clones represent around 3.4%. With regard to this clone: Its antigen is unknown.

CDR1 SGHTA and CDR2 FQGTGA come from the germline V gene. This CDR3 region has 14 residues. V lost 5 bases and J lost 5; bases outside the gene matches: 4. This sequence was found in a woman aged 25 to 39 in good health and CMV-seronegative. The sequenced sample consisted of PBMCs. The chain combines TRBV7-3 with TRBJ2-7, with 12 bases matching TRBD2. The CDR3 loop reads CASSTSGGSDEQYF. DNA for the CDR3: TGTGCCAGCAGCACTAGCGGGGGGAGCGACGAGCAGTACTTC.